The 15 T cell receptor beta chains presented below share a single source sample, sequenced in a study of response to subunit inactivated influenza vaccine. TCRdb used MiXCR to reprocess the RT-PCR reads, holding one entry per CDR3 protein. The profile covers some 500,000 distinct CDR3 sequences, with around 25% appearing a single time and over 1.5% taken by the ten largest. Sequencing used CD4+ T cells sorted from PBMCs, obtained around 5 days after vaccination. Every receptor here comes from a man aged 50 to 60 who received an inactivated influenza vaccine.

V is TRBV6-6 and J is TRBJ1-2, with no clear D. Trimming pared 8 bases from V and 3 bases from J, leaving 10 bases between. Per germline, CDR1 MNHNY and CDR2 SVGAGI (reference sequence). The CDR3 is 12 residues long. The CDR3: CASSSRDYGYTF. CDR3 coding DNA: TGTGCCAGCTCTTCCCGGGACTATGGCTACACCTTC.

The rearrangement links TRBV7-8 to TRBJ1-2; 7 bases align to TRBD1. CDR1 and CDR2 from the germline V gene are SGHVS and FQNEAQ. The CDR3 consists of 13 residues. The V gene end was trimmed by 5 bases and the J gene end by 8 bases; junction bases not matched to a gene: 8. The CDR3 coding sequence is TGTGCCAGCAGCATGACAGGGTTTTACGGCTACACCTTC. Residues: CASSMTGFYGYTF.

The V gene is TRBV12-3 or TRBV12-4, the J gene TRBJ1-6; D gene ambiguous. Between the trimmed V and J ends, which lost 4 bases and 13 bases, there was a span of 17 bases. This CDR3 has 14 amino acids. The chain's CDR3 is CASSYNGVRSPLHF. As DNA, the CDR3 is TGTGCCAGCAGTTATAACGGCGTCCGTTCTCCCCTCCACTTT.

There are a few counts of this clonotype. CDR3 sequence reads: CSARAGTTDQYF. For the CDR3, the DNA is TGCAGTGCTAGAGCCGGGACTACCGACCAGTACTTC. The chain employs TRBV20-1 and TRBJ2-5; 7 bases map to TRBD2. Trimming took 1 base from V and 10 from J; bases not matched to a gene: 6. This CDR3 is 12 amino acids long. Germline-derived CDR1 and CDR2 are DFQATT and SNEGSKA (reference sequence).

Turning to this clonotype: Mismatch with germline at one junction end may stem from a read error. CDR3 nucleotides: TGTGCCAGCAGTCTAGCGGGGAACGCCTACGAGCAGTACTTC. Its translation is CASSLAGNAYEQYF. This chain links TRBV12-3 or TRBV12-4 with TRBJ2-7, with 9 bases that match TRBD2. The CDR3 consists of 14 residues.

CDR3 DNA: TGTGCCAGCAGCTTAGGCGGAGCAAGTGAGCAGTTCTTC. It translates to CASSLGGASEQFF. This chain connects TRBV11-3 to TRBJ2-1; D remains unclear. Trimming cost V 1 base and J 9 bases, with 10 bases left between them. The CDR3 totals 13 residues. In germline, CDR1 is SGHNT, CDR2 YENEEA.

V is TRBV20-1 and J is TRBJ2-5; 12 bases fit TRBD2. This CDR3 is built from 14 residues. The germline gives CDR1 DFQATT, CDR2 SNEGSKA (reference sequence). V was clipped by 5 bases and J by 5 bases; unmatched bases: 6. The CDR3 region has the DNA TGCAGTGCTTCCACTAGCGGGGGGTGGGAGACCCAGTACTTC. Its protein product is CSASTSGGWETQYF.

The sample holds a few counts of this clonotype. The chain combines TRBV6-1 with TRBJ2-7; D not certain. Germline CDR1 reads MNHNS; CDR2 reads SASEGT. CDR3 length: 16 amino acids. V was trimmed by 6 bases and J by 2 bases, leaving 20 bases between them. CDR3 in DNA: TGTGCCAGCAGAACGGAACGGATGGCGCCGACCTACGAGCAGTACTTC. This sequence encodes CASRTERMAPTYEQYF.

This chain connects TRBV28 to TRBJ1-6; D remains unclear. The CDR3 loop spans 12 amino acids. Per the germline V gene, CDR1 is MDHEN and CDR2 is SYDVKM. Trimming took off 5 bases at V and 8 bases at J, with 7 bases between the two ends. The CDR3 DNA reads TGTGCCAGCAGTAAAAGGGATTCACCCCTCCACTTT. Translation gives CASSKRDSPLHF.

In nucleotides, the CDR3 is TGTGCCATCAACCCGGACAGGAACACTGAAGCTTTCTTT. This codes for CAINPDRNTEAFF. The chain is built from TRBV10-3 and TRBJ1-1; D possibly corresponds to TRBD1 (6 bases). V was clipped by 7 bases and J by 1 base, with 10 bases between them. The germline V gene has CDR1 ENHRY and CDR2 SYGVKD. This CDR3 contains 13 residues.

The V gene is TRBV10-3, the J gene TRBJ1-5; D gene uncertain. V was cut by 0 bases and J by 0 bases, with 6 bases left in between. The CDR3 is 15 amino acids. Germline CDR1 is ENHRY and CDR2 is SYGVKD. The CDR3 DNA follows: TGTGCCATCAGTGAGTCTACACTTAGCAATCAGCCCCAGCATTTT. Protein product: CAISESTLSNQPQHF.

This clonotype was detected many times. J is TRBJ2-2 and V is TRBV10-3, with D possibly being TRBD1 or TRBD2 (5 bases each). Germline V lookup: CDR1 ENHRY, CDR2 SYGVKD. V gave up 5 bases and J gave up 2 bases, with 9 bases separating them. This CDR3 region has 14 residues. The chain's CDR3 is CAISSRDNTGELFF. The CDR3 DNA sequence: TGTGCCATCAGTTCCAGGGACAACACCGGGGAGCTGTTTTTT.

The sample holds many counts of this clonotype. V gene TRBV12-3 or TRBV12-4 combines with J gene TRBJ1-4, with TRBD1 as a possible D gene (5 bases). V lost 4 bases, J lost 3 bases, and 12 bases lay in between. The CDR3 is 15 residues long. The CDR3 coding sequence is TGTGCCAGCAGTTCCCGACAGTCAGCTAATGAAAAACTGTTTTTT. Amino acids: CASSSRQSANEKLFF.

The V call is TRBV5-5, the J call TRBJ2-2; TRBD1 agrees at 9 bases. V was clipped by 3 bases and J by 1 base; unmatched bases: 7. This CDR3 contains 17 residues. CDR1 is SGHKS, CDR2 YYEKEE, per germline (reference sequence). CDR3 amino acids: CASSSQTGGGNTGELFF. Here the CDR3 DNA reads TGTGCCAGCAGCTCCCAGACAGGGGGTGGGAACACCGGGGAGCTGTTTTTT.

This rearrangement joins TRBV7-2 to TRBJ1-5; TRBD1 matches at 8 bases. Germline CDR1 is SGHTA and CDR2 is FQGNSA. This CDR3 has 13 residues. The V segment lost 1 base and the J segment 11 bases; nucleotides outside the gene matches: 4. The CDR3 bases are TGTGCCAGCAGCTTAGGGACAGGGCAGGCCCAGCATTTT. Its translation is CASSLGTGQAQHF. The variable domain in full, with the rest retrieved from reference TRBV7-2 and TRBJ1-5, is GAGVSQSPSNKVTEKGKDVELRCDPISGHTALYWYRQSLGQGLEFLIYFQGNSAPDKSGLPSDRFSAERTGGSVSTLTIQRTQQEDSAVYLCASSLGTGQAQHFGDGTRLSIL.